A selection of T cell receptor beta chains follows, all from one sample in a study of blood T cell repertoires in COVID-19. Repertoires were generated with immunoSEQ multiplex PCR, while TCRdb's copy carries only in-frame clones and drops some. Altogether around 240,000 clones are present, about 89% being singletons, with the ten largest covering 1.2%. Sequenced: PBMCs or T cells enriched from blood (not recorded which). These receptors all come from a human donor in a cohort exposed to, infected with or recovered from COVID-19 (not recorded which). The donor label of this sample is uncertain. Each CDR3 is given with its conserved first and last residue. Fields, in order: clone size, V gene, J gene, D gene, CDR3 DNA, CDR3 protein. D genes are given only for firm matches. Some rows have no size entry. The others give once, few or many, or a class for an expanded clone.

>-|TRBV9|TRBJ2-1|TRBD2
TGTGCCAGCAGCGTAGTCCAGGTAGCGGGCAATGAGCAGTTCTTC
CASSVVQVAGNEQFF
>once|TRBV21-1|TRBJ2-2|-
TGTGCCAGCAGCCGAGCCGACAGACATACGACCGGGGAGCTGTTTTTT
CASSRADRHTTGELFF
>-|TRBV4-3|TRBJ1-1|-
TGCGCCAGCAGCCAAGCAACGGACTGGGCCCGCGAAGCTTTCTTT
CASSQATDWAREAFF
>-|TRBV27|TRBJ2-3|-
TGTGCCAGCAGTTCGTGGCGGAGCACAGATACGCAGTATTTT
CASSSWRSTDTQYF
>-|TRBV6-1|TRBJ1-3|-
TGTGCCAGCAGTGAGAGAGGAGCAGGGGCGTCTGGAAACACCATATATTTT
CASSERGAGASGNTIYF
>-|TRBV21-1|TRBJ2-2|-
TGTGCCAGCAGACGGATCGGACAGGCCGGGGAGCTGTTTTTT
CASRRIGQAGELFF
>-|TRBV7-2|TRBJ1-3|TRBD1
TGTGCCAGCAGCCAGACAGGGGGCGGTGGAAACACCATATATTTT
CASSQTGGGGNTIYF
>-|TRBV11-2|TRBJ2-7|-
TGTGCCAGCAGCTTAGATTCCCAATCCTACGAGCAGTACTTC
CASSLDSQSYEQYF
>-|TRBV6-5|TRBJ2-6|TRBD1
TGTGCCAGCAGTTACTCCAGGGGGCTTGGGGCCAACGTCCTGACTTTC
CASSYSRGLGANVLTF
>-|TRBV7-9|TRBJ1-2|TRBD1
TGTGCCAGCAGCTTAGGACAGGGTTATGGCTACACCTTC
CASSLGQGYGYTF
>-|TRBV3-1/TRBV3-2|TRBJ1-4|TRBD1
TGTGCCAGCAGCCAAGCCTCCGGACAGGGGAGTAAAAAACTGTTTTTT
CASSQASGQGSKKLFF
>-|TRBV29-1|TRBJ1-1|-
TGCAGCGTTGGATCTAGTAGAAACACTGAAGCTTTCTTT
CSVGSSRNTEAFF
>-|TRBV24-1|TRBJ2-1|TRBD2
TGTGCCACCACGGCGGGGGGGCCGAATGAGCAGTTCTTC
CATTAGGPNEQFF
>once|TRBV6-5|TRBJ2-7|-
TGTGCCAGCAGTCTGACAGTCCCACGTATCTACGAGCAGTACTTC
CASSLTVPRIYEQYF
>-|TRBV5-6|TRBJ2-7|-
TGTGCCAGCAGCTGGGCCACAGAATACTACGAGCAGTACTTC
CASSWATEYYEQYF
>-|TRBV4-2|TRBJ2-5|TRBD1
TGTGCCAGCAGCTCCTACAGGGGTCACGGCGAGACCCAGTACTTC
CASSSYRGHGETQYF
>-|TRBV30|TRBJ2-7|-
TGTGCCTGGAGTGTCGGCGGAGCCTACGAGCAGTACTTC
CAWSVGGAYEQYF
>-|TRBV21-1|TRBJ2-2|-
TGTGCCAGCAGCAAAGGGAGTTATTCCGCGAACACCGGGGAGCTGTTTTTT
CASSKGSYSANTGELFF
>-|TRBV4-3|TRBJ2-3|-
TGCGCCAGCAGCCAAGGATCAGGGAGCACAGATACGCAGTATTTT
CASSQGSGSTDTQYF
>-|TRBV19|TRBJ2-3|-
TGTGCCAGTAGCCCAACCTCAGGCACAGATACGCAGTATTTT
CASSPTSGTDTQYF
>once|TRBV19|TRBJ2-2|TRBD2
TGTGCCAGTAGTACGGCGGGGGAGGGGAGCGGGGAGCTGTTTTTT
CASSTAGEGSGELFF
>-|TRBV2|TRBJ1-5|-
TGTGCCAGCAGTGTCAGCGGGGGGTCCAATCAGCCCCAGCATTTT
CASSVSGGSNQPQHF
>-|TRBV6-6|TRBJ1-2|-
TGTGCCCTCTACTGGTACTATGGCTACACCTTC
CALYWYYGYTF
>-|TRBV7-9|TRBJ1-2|TRBD1
TGTGCCAGCAGTCCCGACAGGGGGTCCATCTATGGCTACACCTTC
CASSPDRGSIYGYTF
>-|TRBV5-1|TRBJ1-4|TRBD1
TGCGCCAGCAGCCCCGGACAGGGCAAGCGTGAAAAACTGTTTTTT
CASSPGQGKREKLFF
>-|TRBV23-1|TRBJ1-1|TRBD1
TGCGCCAGCAGACAGGTTAACGCCGGGACAGGGAAGATGAACACTGAAGCTTTCTTT
CASRQVNAGTGKMNTEAFF
>-|TRBV5-4|TRBJ2-1|TRBD2
TGTGCCAGCAGCTTGAGTAGCGGGGGGCCCTACAATGAGCAGTTCTTC
CASSLSSGGPYNEQFF
>-|TRBV5-6|TRBJ1-2|-
TGTGCCAGCAGTACCGGGACACTATCTGTCTATGGCTACACCTTC
CASSTGTLSVYGYTF
>-|TRBV19|TRBJ1-5|-
TGTGCCAGTAGTCACGGGACACCAAATCAGCCCCAGCATTTT
CASSHGTPNQPQHF
>-|TRBV6-5|TRBJ1-1|-
TGTGCCAGCTCCGCGGGAGGGGGTGCGAACACTGAAGCTTTCTTT
CASSAGGGANTEAFF
>-|TRBV14|TRBJ1-1|-
TGTGCCAGCAGCCAAGATTCGAACAGGGCCTCCGAAGCTTTCTTT
CASSQDSNRASEAFF
>-|TRBV19|TRBJ2-6|TRBD2
TGTGCCAGTTCGCGGGGGGTCTCTGGGGCCAACGTCCTGACTTTC
CASSRGVSGANVLTF
>-|TRBV10-3|TRBJ1-2|-
TGTGCCATCAGTGAGTCTGGACAGTCGGATGGCTACACCTTC
CAISESGQSDGYTF
>-|TRBV3-1/TRBV3-2|TRBJ2-1|-
TGTGCCAGCAGCAGGGGGGGAAATGAGCAGTTCTTC
CASSRGGNEQFF
>-|TRBV24-1|TRBJ1-3|-
TGTGCCACCAGTGATTTGGAGACAGCCCCGAGTAAGGCTGGAAACACCATATATTTT
CATSDLETAPSKAGNTIYF